This TCR beta chain was documented in a study of beta chain features in type 1 diabetes. Of note for this clone: Its specificity is not known.

Expressed TCRB transcripts got sequenced, as all isolated RNA was reverse transcribed. Here immunoSEQ multiplex PCR was the method, and the copy in TCRdb shows in-frame clones only, minus some. Of roughly 340,000 clones listed, roughly 14% are singletons. Study-level findings and limits: Among patients with Type 1 diabetes, TCRB CDR3s were moderately but significantly shorter in every one of the four CD4+ subsets.

V trimming: 4 bases; J trimming: 5 bases; junction bases outside the gene matches: 4. The length of the CDR3 is 14 residues. Germline CDR1 is SNHLY and CDR2 is FYNNEI. This chain connects TRBV2 to TRBJ2-1; 8 nucleotides align to TRBD1. The material sequenced was naive CD4+ T cells from blood. The receptor was derived from a woman aged 18-29 years with type 1 diabetes. The CDR3 loop reads CASSARGRHNEQFF. The CDR3 region has the DNA TGTGCCAGCAGTGCCAGGGGGCGTCACAATGAGCAGTTCTTC.